The clone carrying this T cell receptor (beta chain) has a handful of counts. Its target is unknown. Following RNA extraction, reverse transcription yielded cDNA that acted as the sequencing template. Data came from immunoSEQ multiplex PCR; TCRdb stores just in-frame clones and leaves some out. The sample carries 200,000 to 250,000 clones, roughly 56% recorded once. The CDR3 spans 16 residues. V shed 5 bases and J shed 5 bases, with 25 bases lying between them. Germline values: CDR1 SQVTM, CDR2 ANQGSEA. This specimen belongs to a study of CD8+ T cells in alopecia areata. The treatment: oral pan-JAK inhibitor, 5-10 mg twice daily. The study, taken as a whole, reports: A single nonresponder leaves the baseline CD8+ expansion link to response uncertain. Relative to mice, TCR sharing across patients was less clear, a difference possibly HLA-related. Many expanded lesional clones stayed in scalp and blood while on tofacitinib.

The sequence came from a human donor with alopecia areata. The chain links TRBV29-1 to TRBJ2-7; D is perhaps TRBD1 (6 bases). The source was CD4+ T cells sorted from blood, collected at week 4, from a patient treated with tofacitinib. CDR3 in DNA: TGCAGCGTTTCGGTAGGGCCAGGGGCGCGTGGTGACGAGCAGTACTTC. It is translated as CSVSVGPGARGDEQYF.